The rows below give T cell receptor beta chains drawn from one sample of a study of cytomegalovirus exposure and HLA in healthy donors. Clones were sequenced by immunoSEQ multiplex PCR, and TCRdb holds only the in-frame ones, with some missing. The data show fewer than 100,000 clones, with about 75% seen just once and less than 9% held by the top ten. The sequenced sample consisted of PBMCs. Receptors originate from a man aged 35 to 55 in good health and CMV-seropositive. The CDR3 runs from the conserved cysteine through the conserved F or W. Each record gives: clone size, J gene, D gene, V gene, CDR3 length, CDR3 protein, CDR3 DNA. The D gene is left open where the match is weak. Size tells how often a clone was seen (once, few, many) or the class of an expanded clone, and some rows leave it out.

>-|TRBJ2-5|-|TRBV7-9|15
CASSRLVGPQETQYF
TGTGCCAGCAGCCGACTAGTAGGGCCCCAAGAGACCCAGTACTTC
>-|TRBJ2-1|-|TRBV5-1|15
CASSLGGGSYNEQFF
TGCGCCAGCAGCTTAGGAGGGGGCTCTTACAATGAGCAGTTCTTC
>medium-sized|TRBJ1-2|TRBD1|TRBV5-1|16
CASSLEVAGGGYGYTF
TGCGCCAGCAGCTTGGAGGTAGCAGGGGGCGGCTATGGCTACACCTTC
>-|TRBJ2-7|TRBD1|TRBV4-1|15
CASSQGIDRVHEQYF
TGCGCCAGCAGCCAAGGGATCGACAGGGTCCACGAGCAGTACTTC
>-|TRBJ2-4|TRBD1|TRBV29-1|14
CSVASRGHENIQYF
TGCAGCGTTGCTAGTAGGGGGCACGAAAACATTCAGTACTTC
>-|TRBJ2-7|TRBD2|TRBV5-1|14
CASSLGSGGLGQYF
TGCGCCAGCAGCTTGGGTAGCGGGGGTCTCGGGCAGTACTTC
>-|TRBJ2-2|-|TRBV7-3|14
CASSPSQGNEELFF
TGTGCCAGCAGCCCCTCACAGGGAAATGAGGAGCTGTTTTTT
>-|TRBJ2-6|-|TRBV2|17
CASSEALGGSGANVLTF
TGTGCCAGCAGTGAAGCGCTAGGGGGCTCTGGGGCCAACGTCCTGACTTTC
>-|TRBJ2-7|-|TRBV28|14
CASSLPLPPYEQYF
TGTGCCAGCAGCCTTCCCCTTCCTCCTTACGAGCAGTACTTC
>once|TRBJ2-1|-|TRBV10-3|14
CAITPSNAYNEQFF
TGTGCCATCACCCCATCTAATGCCTACAATGAGCAGTTCTTC
>-|TRBJ1-2|TRBD1|TRBV20-1|11
CSAQGVYGYTF
TGCAGTGCCCAGGGGGTGTATGGCTACACCTTC
>-|TRBJ2-7|-|TRBV5-4|16
CASSLKTGENTYEQYF
TGTGCCAGCAGCCTTAAGACAGGCGAAAATACCTACGAGCAGTACTTC
>few|TRBJ2-4|TRBD1|TRBV10-1|13
CAIYHQGENIQYF
TGCGCCATCTATCACCAGGGGGAAAACATTCAGTACTTC
>-|TRBJ1-2|-|TRBV10-2|15
CASSEVLRSGGGYTF
TGCGCCAGCAGTGAGGTCCTGAGGAGTGGAGGCGGCTACACCTTC
>once|TRBJ2-3|-|TRBV2|12
CASKRGTDTQYF
TGTGCCAGCAAGCGGGGCACAGATACGCAGTATTTT
>few|TRBJ2-7|TRBD2|TRBV28|14
CASRGTSGPYEQYF
TGTGCCAGCAGGGGGACTAGCGGGCCCTACGAGCAGTACTTC
>-|TRBJ2-7|-|TRBV5-6|15
CASSLWDSNIDEQYF
TGTGCCAGCAGCTTGTGGGACTCTAATATTGACGAGCAGTACTTC
>-|TRBJ2-7|TRBD1|TRBV7-9|15
CASSLEGTGLYEQYF
TGTGCCAGCAGCTTAGAAGGGACAGGGTTGTACGAGCAGTACTTC
>-|TRBJ2-1|-|TRBV11-3|14
CASSSWGGDNEQFF
TGTGCCAGCAGCTCCTGGGGGGGCGACAATGAGCAGTTCTTC
>-|TRBJ1-2|TRBD1|TRBV19|16
CASSIPMTGATGGYTF
TGTGCCAGTAGTATCCCAATGACAGGGGCGACGGGTGGCTACACCTTC
>-|TRBJ2-5|-|TRBV11-2|14
CASSPTRGRETQYF
TGTGCCAGCAGCCCCACCAGGGGTCGGGAGACCCAGTACTTC
>-|TRBJ2-7|TRBD2|TRBV9|16
CASSIGSSGSSYEQYF
TGTGCCAGCAGCATAGGCTCTAGCGGGAGCTCCTACGAGCAGTACTTC
>-|TRBJ2-1|-|TRBV2|16
CASSEALGSSYNEQFF
TGTGCCAGCAGTGAAGCCTTGGGGAGCTCCTACAATGAGCAGTTCTTC
>-|TRBJ2-7|-|TRBV10-2|13
CASSESISYEQYF
TGCGCCAGCAGTGAAAGCATCTCCTACGAGCAGTACTTC
>few|TRBJ1-1|-|TRBV11-2|15
CASSLEPGAAAEAFF
TGTGCCAGCAGCTTAGAACCAGGGGCGGCGGCTGAAGCTTTCTTT
>-|TRBJ2-2|-|TRBV5-1|15
CATPRSDTNTGELFF
TGCGCCACCCCGAGGTCCGATACGAACACCGGGGAGCTGTTTTTT
>-|TRBJ1-2|-|TRBV28|12
CASRPTGLGYTF
TGTGCCAGCAGGCCTACAGGGTTGGGCTACACCTTC
>-|TRBJ1-6|-|TRBV5-4|14
CASRGILSDSPLHF
TGTGCCAGCAGGGGCATCCTTTCCGATTCACCCCTCCACTTT
>few|TRBJ2-1|-|TRBV2|14
CASSVQVSYNEQFF
TGTGCCAGCAGTGTTCAGGTCTCCTACAATGAGCAGTTCTTC
>few|TRBJ2-1|TRBD2|TRBV6-6|16
CASSYQWRGEINEQFF
TGTGCCAGCAGTTACCAATGGCGGGGGGAGATCAATGAGCAGTTCTTC
>once|TRBJ1-1|-|TRBV11-3|14
CASSAGRMNTEAFF
TGTGCCAGCAGCGCGGGACGTATGAACACTGAAGCTTTCTTT
>-|TRBJ1-2|TRBD1|TRBV9|15
CASSPAPDRDYGYTF
TGTGCCAGCAGCCCAGCCCCCGACAGGGACTATGGCTACACCTTC
>-|TRBJ2-7|-|TRBV5-8|14
CASSNRQPPYEQYF
TGTGCCAGCAGCAACCGACAGCCCCCTTACGAGCAGTACTTC